The 2 T cell receptor beta chains below were found in one sample sequenced in a study of shared clonotypes between healthy human individuals. Clones were read by immunoSEQ multiplex PCR, and TCRdb kept only the in-frame ones, dropping some. The sample has 1.5 million to 1.9 million clones, 95% to 99% seen once. Sequenced input: naive CD4+ T cells sorted from blood. Indicated subset: CD45RA+ positively selected. The receptors were gathered from a man younger than 40 in good health.

This chain uses TRBV6-5 with TRBJ2-2, with TRBD1 as a possible D gene (6 bases). The CDR3 runs to 14 residues. Germline CDR1 reads MNHEY; CDR2 reads SVGAGI. Deletions cut 6 bases from V and 1 base from J, with 9 bases between. This chain's CDR3 is CASSLQGNTGELFF. For the CDR3, the DNA is TGTGCCAGCAGCCTACAGGGGAACACCGGGGAGCTGTTTTTT.

The gene calls are TRBV4-1 and TRBJ2-7; the D gene is possibly TRBD1 (6 bases). There are 17 residues in the CDR3. V lost 1 base and J lost 0, with 16 bases in between. Germline V gives CDR1 MGHRA, CDR2 YSYEKL. The DNA for the CDR3 is TGCGCCAGCAGCCAAGGATTAGGGGGTCGCGCCTCCTACGAGCAGTACTTC. This encodes CASSQGLGGRASYEQYF.